These 10 T cell receptor beta chains share one sample of origin, sequenced in a study of shared clonotypes between healthy human individuals. Some clones are missing from TCRdb's copy, which holds only in-frame ones; the method was immunoSEQ multiplex PCR. The sample consists of about 2.4 million clones, approximately 90% of them appearing once. Sequenced: naive CD4+ T cells sorted from blood. Noted subset: CD45RA+ positively selected. The receptors stem from a man aged 18 to 30 in good health.

The J gene is TRBJ2-7, the V gene TRBV5-4, with D perhaps matching TRBD1 or TRBD2 (5 bases each). Trimming removed 4 bases from V and 0 bases from J, with 17 bases in between. Germline V gives CDR1 SGHNT, CDR2 YYREEE (reference sequence). The CDR3 length is 16 residues. The DNA of the CDR3 is TGTGCCAGCAGCCCCGGGGCAGGACTCCCCTCCTACGAGCAGTACTTC. It encodes CASSPGAGLPSYEQYF.

The chain couples TRBV12-5 to TRBJ1-5, with TRBD1 identical over 8 bases. Per germline, CDR1 LGHNT and CDR2 FRNRAP. There are 16 residues in the CDR3. V lost 0 bases and J lost 6; bases outside the gene matches: 7. The CDR3 is CASGLVLDRDGQPQHF. In DNA, the CDR3 is TGTGCTAGTGGTTTGGTACTGGACAGGGACGGTCAGCCCCAGCATTTT.

The chain uses TRBV10-3 and TRBJ2-1; 7 bases line up with TRBD2. J gave up 0 bases and V 0 bases, and 5 bases lay outside the gene matches. This CDR3 is 17 amino acids long. Germline CDR1 and CDR2: ENHRY and SYGVKD. The CDR3 sequence: CAISESPSGYSYNEQFF. In nucleotides, the CDR3 is TGTGCCATCAGTGAGTCTCCTAGCGGATACTCCTACAATGAGCAGTTCTTC.

The DNA for the CDR3 is TGTGCCAGTACCCAACAGGGGTATAACTATGGCTACACCTTC. Protein product: CASTQQGYNYGYTF. V is TRBV19 and J is TRBJ1-2, with 7 bases identical to TRBD1. Germline CDR1 reads LNHDA; CDR2 reads SQIVND (reference sequence). This CDR3 comprises 14 residues. The V segment lost 7 bases and the J segment 1 base; nucleotides outside the gene matches: 6.

The V gene is TRBV19, the J gene TRBJ1-4, with 7 positions matching TRBD1. Losses at the gene ends were 7 bases for V and 8 bases for J; bases not matched to a gene: 10. Germline V gene sequence: CDR1 LNHDA, CDR2 SQIVND (reference sequence). The CDR3 spans 14 residues. The CDR3 coding sequence is TGTGCCAGTAAGAGGGGGCGGTTTGAGGAAAAACTGTTTTTT. Amino acids: CASKRGRFEEKLFF.

Note on this clone: This specimen includes other DNA sequences encoding the same CDR3. This chain's CDR3 is CASSPDRGPYEQYF. The CDR3 region has the DNA TGTGCCAGCAGCCCTGACAGGGGCCCCTACGAGCAGTACTTC. The chain is built from TRBV7-2 and TRBJ2-7; 8 positions match TRBD1. The junction had 5 bases not matched to a gene; V was cut back by 5 bases and J by 2 bases. The germline gives CDR1 SGHTA, CDR2 FQGNSA. The CDR3 runs 14 residues.

This clone was seen a few times. The CDR3 bases are TGTGCCAGCAGCCCCCGAGGGAACACCGGGGAGCTGTTTTTT. Its translation: CASSPRGNTGELFF. The rearrangement links TRBV9 to TRBJ2-2; D is unclear. Germline V gene lookup returns CDR1 SGDLS and CDR2 YYNGEE. The CDR3 is 14 amino acids. The V end was cut by 4 bases, the J end by 1 base, with 8 bases between.

The rearrangement joins TRBV19 to TRBJ1-2, with TRBD1 as a possible D gene (6 bases). Per germline, CDR1 LNHDA and CDR2 SQIVND (reference sequence). This CDR3 is built from 14 residues. Trimming took off 5 bases at V and 0 bases at J, with 10 bases between the two ends. CDR3 region: CASSVTGTNYGYTF. The CDR3 DNA sequence: TGTGCCAGTAGTGTTACAGGGACTAACTATGGCTACACCTTC.

The J gene is TRBJ2-1, the V gene TRBV10-1; no clear D gene. Germline V gene data show CDR1 as WNHNN and CDR2 as SYGVQD (reference sequence). V lost 2 bases and J 2 bases, leaving 4 bases between the germline ends. The CDR3 sequence is 13 residues long. The CDR3 loop is CASSEGAYNEQFF. The CDR3 DNA reads TGCGCCAGCAGTGAGGGGGCCTACAATGAGCAGTTCTTC.

About this clone itself: Other nucleotide sequences in the sample specify the same CDR3. The genes are TRBV2 and TRBJ1-1; D might be TRBD1 (5 bases). The ends were cut back, 5 bases at V and 4 bases at J, with 8 bases in the middle. Germline V gene data show CDR1 as SNHLY and CDR2 as FYNNEI. This CDR3 comprises 12 residues. The CDR3 spells CASSTGATEAFF. In nucleotides, the CDR3 is TGTGCCAGCAGTACCGGGGCCACTGAAGCTTTCTTT.